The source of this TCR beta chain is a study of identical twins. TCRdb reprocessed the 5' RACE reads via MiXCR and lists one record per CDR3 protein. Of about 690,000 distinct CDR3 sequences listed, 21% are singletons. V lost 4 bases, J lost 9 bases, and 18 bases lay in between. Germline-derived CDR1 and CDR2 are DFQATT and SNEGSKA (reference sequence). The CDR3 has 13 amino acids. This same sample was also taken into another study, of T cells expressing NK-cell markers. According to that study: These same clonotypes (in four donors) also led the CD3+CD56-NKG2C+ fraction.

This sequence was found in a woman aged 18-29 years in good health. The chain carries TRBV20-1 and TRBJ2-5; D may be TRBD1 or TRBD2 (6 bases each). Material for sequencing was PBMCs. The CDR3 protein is CSAKLGGLGAQYF. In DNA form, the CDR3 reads TGCAGTGCTAAGTTAGGGGGGCTGGGGGCCCAGTACTTC.